This TCR beta chain was sequenced for a study of T-cell reconstitution after alpha-beta-depleted transplantation in children. Concerning this clonotype itself: Its antigen is not identified.

During its preparation, the TCRbeta library received unique molecular identifiers. TCRdb reprocessed the PCR reads via MiXCR and lists one record per CDR3 protein. This repertoire shows about 340,000 distinct CDR3 sequences, around 16% found once; its top ten account for approximately 44%. Germline CDR1 MGHRA, CDR2 YSYEKL. Trimming pared 10 bases from V and 4 bases from J, leaving 17 bases between. The CDR3 runs to 14 residues. Findings and limits, study-wide: Approximately two months post-transplant, alpha-beta T cells reportedly originated from several hundred expanded graft clones. Most T-cell counts and diversity one year after the transplant came from T cells that were newly produced.

This sequence joins TRBV4-1 and TRBJ1-5, with D uncertain. This specimen was PBMCs, mostly from graft donor cells, taken 360 days after TCRalphabeta/CD19-depleted stem cell transplant. The clonotype comes from a male patient between 2 and 15 years old who had a stem cell transplant for acute lymphoblastic leukemia, so the T cells may come from the graft donor. The CDR3 DNA follows: TGCGCCACCGCAGAAATCCCTATAAATCAGCCCCAGCATTTT. Translating it yields CATAEIPINQPQHF.